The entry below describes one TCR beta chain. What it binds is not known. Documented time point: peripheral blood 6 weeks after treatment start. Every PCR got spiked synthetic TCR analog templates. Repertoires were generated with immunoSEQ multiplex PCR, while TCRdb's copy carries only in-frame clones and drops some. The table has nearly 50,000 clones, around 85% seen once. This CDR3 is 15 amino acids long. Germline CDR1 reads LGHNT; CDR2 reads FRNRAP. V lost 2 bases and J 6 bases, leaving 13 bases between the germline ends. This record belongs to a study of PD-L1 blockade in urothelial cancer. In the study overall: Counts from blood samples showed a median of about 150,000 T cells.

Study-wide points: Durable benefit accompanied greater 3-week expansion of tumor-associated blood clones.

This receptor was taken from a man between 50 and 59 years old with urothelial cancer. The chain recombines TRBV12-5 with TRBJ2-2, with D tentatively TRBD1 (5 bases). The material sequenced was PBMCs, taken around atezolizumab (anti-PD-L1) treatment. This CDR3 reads CASGLQGGEPGELFF. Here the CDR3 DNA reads TGTGCTAGTGGTTTGCAGGGTGGGGAACCCGGGGAGCTGTTTTTT.